This T cell receptor (beta chain) derives from a study of T cell responses to AZD1222 COVID-19 vaccine. The method was immunoSEQ multiplex PCR; TCRdb's version includes in-frame clones alone and lacks a portion of them. Of approximately 97,000 clones in the sample, approximately 81% are singletons; the top ten hold 17%. The CDR3 is 18 residues long. Germline-derived CDR1 and CDR2 are SGHDN and FVKESK. Trimming removed 3 bases from V and 2 bases from J, with 23 bases in between. This chain connects TRBV14 to TRBJ2-7, with D perhaps TRBD1 or TRBD2 (5 bases each). This material consisted of peripheral blood, taken on day 0 of AZD1222 vaccination. This sequence was found in an adult in good health. In DNA form, the CDR3 reads TGTGCCAGCAGCCATCAAACGGGGCTCGATGCTTATACCTACGAGCAGTACTTC. Translation: CASSHQTGLDAYTYEQYF.